The 5 T cell receptor beta chains in this list originate from one sample, sequenced in a study of graft-versus-host responses after intestinal transplantation (dated by TCRdb to about 2021). The receptor library was made with the immunoSEQ multiplex PCR assay. Sourced from immuneACCESS, this table was stored by TCRdb with only in-frame sequences that have V and J called. A share of the clones is absent; for the studies checked, an unresolved V gene accounts for under half, and the remainder has no known explanation. The sample has 45,000 to 50,000 clones on record, 85% to 95% of them singletons. The top ten clones comprise 5.5% to 6% of the sample. The specimen comprised PBMCs, sampled around 27 months after a first intestinal transplant, on the day of a second. These receptors were taken from a human patient who received an intestinal transplant, so some T cells may come from the graft donor.

The J gene is TRBJ1-1, the V gene TRBV7-9; D is ambiguous. CDR1 is SEHNR and CDR2 is FQNEAQ in the germline V gene (reference sequence). The CDR3 covers 14 residues. Deletions cut 2 bases from V and 1 base from J, with 8 bases between. The CDR3 DNA reads TGTGCCAGCAGCTTAACCGCGGGGAACACTGAAGCTTTCTTT. This translates into CASSLTAGNTEAFF.

V gene TRBV28 combines with J gene TRBJ2-7; unclear D gene. V lost 6 bases, J lost 5 bases, and 23 bases lay in between. Per germline, CDR1 MDHEN and CDR2 SYDVKM. The CDR3 consists of 16 residues. This CDR3 reads CASRPDGKPMGHEQYF. Here the CDR3 DNA reads TGTGCCAGCAGACCAGACGGAAAACCCATGGGCCACGAGCAGTACTTC. The full variable domain, its missing parts supplied by reference TRBV28 and TRBJ2-7, is DVKVTQSSRYLVKRTGEKVFLECVQDMDHENMFWYRQDPGLGLRLIYFSYDVKMKEKGDIPEGYSVSREKKERFSLILESASTNQTSMYLCASRPDGKPMGHEQYFGPGTRLTVT.

The chain carries TRBV5-4 and TRBJ1-3; D is ambiguous. Trimming took 2 bases from V and 8 from J, leaving 14 bases between them. The CDR3 consists of 14 residues. Per germline, CDR1 SGHNT and CDR2 YYREEE (reference sequence). The CDR3 is CASSFTPGRDTIYF. The CDR3 DNA follows: TGTGCCAGCAGCTTTACGCCTGGACGGGACACCATATATTTT.

The chain has TRBV5-8 and TRBJ2-3, with D perhaps given as TRBD1 or TRBD2 (5 bases each). This CDR3 is 14 amino acids long. The germline CDR1 and CDR2 sequences are SGHTS and YDEGEE. Deletions cut 1 base from V and 6 bases from J, with 12 bases between. CDR3: CASSLTVGTDTQYF. The CDR3 DNA sequence: TGTGCCAGCAGCTTGACCGTGGGGACGGATACGCAGTATTTT.

As concerns this clone: The CDR3 does not end in the conserved phenylalanine or tryptophan, so this is likely a read error. The chain has TRBV6-5 and TRBJ2-3; 10 bases fit TRBD2. In germline, CDR1 is MNHEY, CDR2 SVGAGI. The CDR3 consists of 15 residues. J was trimmed by 3 bases and V by 5 bases; bases with no gene match: 5. CDR3 loop: CASSPSSGRTDTQYL. The CDR3 nucleotides are TGTGCCAGCAGTCCATCTAGCGGGAGAACAGATACGCAGTATCTT.